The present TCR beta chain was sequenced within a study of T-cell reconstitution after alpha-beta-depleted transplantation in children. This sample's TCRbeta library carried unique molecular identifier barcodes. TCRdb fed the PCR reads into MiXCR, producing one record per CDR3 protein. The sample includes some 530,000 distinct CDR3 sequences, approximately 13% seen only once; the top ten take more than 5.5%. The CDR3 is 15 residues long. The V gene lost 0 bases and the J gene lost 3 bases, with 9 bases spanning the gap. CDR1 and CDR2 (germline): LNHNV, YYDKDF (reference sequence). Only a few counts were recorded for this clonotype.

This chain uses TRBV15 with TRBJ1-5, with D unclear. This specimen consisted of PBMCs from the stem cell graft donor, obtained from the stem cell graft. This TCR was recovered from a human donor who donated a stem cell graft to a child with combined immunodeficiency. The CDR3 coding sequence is TGTGCCACCAGCAGAGAATTTGGGAACAATCAGCCCCAGCATTTT. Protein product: CATSREFGNNQPQHF.